One and the same sample provided the 5 T cell receptor beta chains below, sequenced in a study of OX40 agonist ivuxolimab in advanced cancers. The method was immunoSEQ multiplex PCR; TCRdb's version includes in-frame clones alone and lacks a portion of them. The data contain 75,000 to 95,000 clones, about nine tenths of them singletons. The sequences come from CD4+ or CD8+ T cells sorted from blood, collected in a trial of the OX40 agonist ivuxolimab. The receptor source for this set is an adult with an advanced solid tumor such as melanoma, head and neck, liver or kidney cancer.

This clone was counted a single time. This chain links TRBV7-9 with TRBJ2-3; D gene uncertain. This CDR3 has 12 residues. Trimming shortened V by 2 bases and J by 3 bases, and 3 bases separated the two germline ends. The germline V gene encodes CDR1 SEHNR and CDR2 FQNEAQ (reference sequence). CDR3 nucleotide sequence: TGTGCCAGCAGCTTAAGTACAGATACGCAGTATTTT. This gives the protein CASSLSTDTQYF. Using reference TRBV7-9 and TRBJ2-3 for the parts outside the CDR3, the full variable domain is DTGVSQNPRHKITKRGQNVTFRCDPISEHNRLYWYRQTLGQGPEFLTYFQNEAQLEKSRLLSDRFSAERPKGSFSTLEIQRTEQGDSAMYLCASSLSTDTQYFGPGTRLTVL.

This chain links TRBV5-1 with TRBJ2-2, with a weak D call TRBD2 (6 bases). This CDR3 is 16 amino acids long. Trimming stripped 1 base from V and 1 base from J, with 11 bases between. CDR1 and CDR2 from the germline V gene are SGHRS and YFSETQ. The CDR3: CASSLYSGGNTGELFF. The CDR3 nucleotides read TGCGCCAGCAGCTTGTATAGCGGAGGGAACACCGGGGAGCTGTTTTTT.

The rearrangement uses TRBV9 and TRBJ1-1; D might be TRBD1 (6 bases). The V and J ends lost 4 bases and 5 bases respectively, with 15 bases between them. The germline gives CDR1 SGDLS, CDR2 YYNGEE. The CDR3 loop spans 14 amino acids. Written as DNA, the CDR3 is TGTGCCAGCAGCACCGATGGGGGGCGAACTGAAGCTTTCTTT. Protein: CASSTDGGRTEAFF.

CDR3: CASSLFGRAVDEQFF. The CDR3 DNA is TGTGCCAGCAGCTTGTTCGGGAGGGCCGTTGATGAGCAGTTCTTC. V and J are TRBV11-3 and TRBJ2-1; TRBD2 matches 8 bases. Germline V CDR1 and CDR2: SGHNT, YENEEA. The CDR3 totals 15 residues. V trimming: 3 bases; J trimming: 8 bases; junction bases outside the gene matches: 9.

The chain employs TRBV14 and TRBJ1-2; D unclear. The CDR3 is 13 residues long. Trimming shortened V by 2 bases and J by 3 bases, and 7 bases separated the two germline ends. Germline loops: CDR1 SGHDN, CDR2 FVKESK. In DNA form, the CDR3 reads TGTGCCAGCAGCCAATTGGAGTACTATGGCTACACCTTC. Protein: CASSQLEYYGYTF.